The 2 T cell receptor beta chains given below trace back to one sample, sequenced in a study of PD-1 blockade in classical Hodgkin lymphoma. Sequencing was performed with immunoSEQ multiplex PCR; in TCRdb, only in-frame clones are kept and a portion is missing. In the table there are 20,000 to 30,000 clones, roughly three quarters of which are singletons. Each patient's relapse followed autologous stem cell transplantation, and brentuximab vedotin exposure varied. The sample was peripheral blood mononuclear cells (PBMCs), taken at baseline. Receptor source: a human donor with classical Hodgkin lymphoma.

This clone was recorded a few times. The chain joins TRBV2 to TRBJ1-5, with D possibly being TRBD1 (6 bases). Germline V gene data show CDR1 as SNHLY and CDR2 as FYNNEI. With 6 bases removed from V and 5 bases from J, the gap between germline ends came to 14 bases. CDR3 length: 14 residues. CDR3: CASRDSNQHQPQHF. The CDR3 DNA is TGTGCCAGCAGGGACAGTAACCAACATCAGCCCCAGCATTTT.

This clone turned up a few times. The chain carries TRBV2 and TRBJ1-2, with unresolved D. The germline gives CDR1 SNHLY, CDR2 FYNNEI. With 4 bases removed from V and 5 bases from J, the gap between germline ends came to 8 bases. There are 12 residues in the CDR3. CDR3 region: CASSGAQYGYTF. The CDR3 region has the DNA TGTGCCAGCAGTGGGGCCCAATATGGCTACACCTTC.